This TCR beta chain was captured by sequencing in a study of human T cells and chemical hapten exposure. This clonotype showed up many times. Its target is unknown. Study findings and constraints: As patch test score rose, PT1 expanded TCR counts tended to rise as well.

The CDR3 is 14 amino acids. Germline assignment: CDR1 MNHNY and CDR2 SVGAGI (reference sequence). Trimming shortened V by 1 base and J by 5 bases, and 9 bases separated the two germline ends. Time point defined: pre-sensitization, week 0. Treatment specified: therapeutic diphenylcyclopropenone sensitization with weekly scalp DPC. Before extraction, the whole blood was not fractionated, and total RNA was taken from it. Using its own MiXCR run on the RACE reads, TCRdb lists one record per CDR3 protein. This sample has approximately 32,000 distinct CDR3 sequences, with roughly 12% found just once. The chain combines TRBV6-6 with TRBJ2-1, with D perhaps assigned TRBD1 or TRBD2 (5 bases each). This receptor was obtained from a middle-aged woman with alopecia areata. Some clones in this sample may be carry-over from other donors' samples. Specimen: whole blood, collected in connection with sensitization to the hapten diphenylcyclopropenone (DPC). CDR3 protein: CASSYWGRNNEQFF. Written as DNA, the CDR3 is TGTGCCAGCAGTTACTGGGGACGGAACAATGAGCAGTTCTTC.